This T cell receptor (beta chain) was found in a study of T cell repertoires and Cas9 in healthy adults. Looking at the study overall: Characterization of SpCas9-reactive CD4 and CD8 T cells covered multi-effector potency, cytotoxicity and lineage. Broader study findings: Reportedly, SpCas9-reactive effector T cell proliferation and function were mitigated by SpCas9-reactive Tregs in vitro.

Produced via immunoSEQ multiplex PCR; TCRdb's table is partial and in-frame only. The sample lists about 15,000 clones, around 86% seen once, with around 1.9% in the top ten. As concerns this clone: No antigen is known for it.

V dropped 4 bases and J dropped 4; count of bases not matched to a gene: 2. Germline V CDR1 and CDR2: SGHNT, YYREEE (reference sequence). This CDR3 region has 14 residues. Sequencing was done on a sample of Tregs (CD4+, CD25+, CD127-, CD137-, CD154-) from PBMCs; culture status not recorded. The receptor was isolated from a human donor in good health. The rearrangement links TRBV5-4 to TRBJ2-1, with 10 nucleotides matching TRBD2. The CDR3 region is CASSGTSAYNEQFF. The CDR3 DNA sequence: TGTGCCAGCAGCGGGACTAGCGCGTACAATGAGCAGTTCTTC.